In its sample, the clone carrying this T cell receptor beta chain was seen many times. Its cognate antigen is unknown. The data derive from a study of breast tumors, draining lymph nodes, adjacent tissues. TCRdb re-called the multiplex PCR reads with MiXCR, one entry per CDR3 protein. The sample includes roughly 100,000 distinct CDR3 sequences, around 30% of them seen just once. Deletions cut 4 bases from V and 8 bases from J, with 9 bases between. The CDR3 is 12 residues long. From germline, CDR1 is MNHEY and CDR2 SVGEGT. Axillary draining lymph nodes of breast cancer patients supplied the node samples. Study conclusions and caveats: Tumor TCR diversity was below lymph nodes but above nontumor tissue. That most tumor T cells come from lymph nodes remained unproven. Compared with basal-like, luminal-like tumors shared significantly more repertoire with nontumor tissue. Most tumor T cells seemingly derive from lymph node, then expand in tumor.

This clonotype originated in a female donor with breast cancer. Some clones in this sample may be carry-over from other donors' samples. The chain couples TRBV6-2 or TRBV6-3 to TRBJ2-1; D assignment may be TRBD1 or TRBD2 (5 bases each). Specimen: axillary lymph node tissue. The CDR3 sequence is CASSFRDDEQFF. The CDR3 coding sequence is TGTGCCAGCAGTTTCAGGGACGATGAGCAGTTCTTC.